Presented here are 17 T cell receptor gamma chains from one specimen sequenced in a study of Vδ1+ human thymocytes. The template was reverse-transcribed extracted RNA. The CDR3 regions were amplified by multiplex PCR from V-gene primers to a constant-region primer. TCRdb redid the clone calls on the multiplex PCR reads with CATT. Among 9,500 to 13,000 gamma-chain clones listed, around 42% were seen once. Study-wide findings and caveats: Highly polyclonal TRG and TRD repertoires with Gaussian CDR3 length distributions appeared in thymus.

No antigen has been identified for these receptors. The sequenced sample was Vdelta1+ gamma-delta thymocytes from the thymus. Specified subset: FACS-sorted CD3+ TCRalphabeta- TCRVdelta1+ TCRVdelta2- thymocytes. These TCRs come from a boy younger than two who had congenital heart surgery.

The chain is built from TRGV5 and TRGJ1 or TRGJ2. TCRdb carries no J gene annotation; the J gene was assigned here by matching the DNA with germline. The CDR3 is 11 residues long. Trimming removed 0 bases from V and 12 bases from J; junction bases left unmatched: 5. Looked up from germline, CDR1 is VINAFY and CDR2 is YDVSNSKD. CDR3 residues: CATWDRPRKLF. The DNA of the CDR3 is TGTGCCACCTGGGACAGGCCGCGGAAACTCTTT.

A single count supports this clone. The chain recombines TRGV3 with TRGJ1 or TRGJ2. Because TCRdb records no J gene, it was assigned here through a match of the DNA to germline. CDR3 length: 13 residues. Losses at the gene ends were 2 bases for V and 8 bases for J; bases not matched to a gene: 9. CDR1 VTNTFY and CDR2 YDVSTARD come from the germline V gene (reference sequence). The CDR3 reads CATWDMKLNKKLF. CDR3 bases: TGTGCCACCTGGGACATGAAATTGAATAAGAAACTCTTT.

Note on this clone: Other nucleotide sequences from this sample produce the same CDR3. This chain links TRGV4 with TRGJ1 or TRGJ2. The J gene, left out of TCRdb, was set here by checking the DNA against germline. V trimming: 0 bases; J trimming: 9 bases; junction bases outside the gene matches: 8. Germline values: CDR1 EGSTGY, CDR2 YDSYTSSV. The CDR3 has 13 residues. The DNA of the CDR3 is TGTGCCACCTGGGATGGGCGTGGTTGTAAGAAACTCTTT. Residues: CATWDGRGCKKLF.

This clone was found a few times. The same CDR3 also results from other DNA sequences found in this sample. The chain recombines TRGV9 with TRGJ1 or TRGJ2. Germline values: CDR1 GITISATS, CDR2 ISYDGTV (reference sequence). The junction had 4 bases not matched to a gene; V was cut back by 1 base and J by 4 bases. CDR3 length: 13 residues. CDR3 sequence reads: CALWEVKYYKKLF. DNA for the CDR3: TGTGCCTTGTGGGAGGTAAAATATTATAAGAAACTCTTT.

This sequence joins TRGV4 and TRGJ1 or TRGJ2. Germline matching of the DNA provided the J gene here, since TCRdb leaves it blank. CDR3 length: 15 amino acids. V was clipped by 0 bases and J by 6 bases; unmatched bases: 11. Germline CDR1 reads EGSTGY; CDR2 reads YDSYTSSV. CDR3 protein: CATWDGSPGGYKKLF. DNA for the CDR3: TGTGCCACCTGGGATGGGTCCCCGGGGGGTTATAAGAAACTCTTT.

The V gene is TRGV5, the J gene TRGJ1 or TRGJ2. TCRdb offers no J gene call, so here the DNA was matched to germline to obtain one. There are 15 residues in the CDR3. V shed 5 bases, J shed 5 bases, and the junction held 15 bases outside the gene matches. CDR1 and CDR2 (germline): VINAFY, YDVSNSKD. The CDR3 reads CATWGTPLRNYKKLF. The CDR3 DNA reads TGTGCCACCTGGGGCACCCCGCTACGGAATTATAAGAAACTCTTT.

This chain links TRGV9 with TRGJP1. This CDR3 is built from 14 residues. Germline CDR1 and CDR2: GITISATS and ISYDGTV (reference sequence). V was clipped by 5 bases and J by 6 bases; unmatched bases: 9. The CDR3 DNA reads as TGTGCCTTGTGGGCGCGGGTCCCTGGTTGGTTCAAGATATTT. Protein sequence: CALWARVPGWFKIF.

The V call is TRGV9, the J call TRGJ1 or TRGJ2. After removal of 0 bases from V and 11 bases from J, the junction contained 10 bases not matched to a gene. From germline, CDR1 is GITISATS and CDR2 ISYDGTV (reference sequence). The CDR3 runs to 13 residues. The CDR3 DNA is TGTGCCTTGTGGGAGGTGATCAGGGTCGAGAAACTCTTT. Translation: CALWEVIRVEKLF.

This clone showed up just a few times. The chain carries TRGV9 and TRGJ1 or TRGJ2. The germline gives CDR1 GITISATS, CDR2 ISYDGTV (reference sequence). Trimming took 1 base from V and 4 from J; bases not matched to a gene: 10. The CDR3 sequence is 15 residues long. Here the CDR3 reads CALWEVPFPYYKKLF. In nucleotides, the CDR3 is TGTGCCTTGTGGGAGGTACCATTTCCATATTATAAGAAACTCTTT.

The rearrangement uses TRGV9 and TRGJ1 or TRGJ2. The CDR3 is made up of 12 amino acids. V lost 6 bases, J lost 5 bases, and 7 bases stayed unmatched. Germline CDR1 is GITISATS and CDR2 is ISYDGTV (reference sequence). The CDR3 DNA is TGTGCCTTGTGGAGACCCCATTATAAGAAACTCTTT. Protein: CALWRPHYKKLF.

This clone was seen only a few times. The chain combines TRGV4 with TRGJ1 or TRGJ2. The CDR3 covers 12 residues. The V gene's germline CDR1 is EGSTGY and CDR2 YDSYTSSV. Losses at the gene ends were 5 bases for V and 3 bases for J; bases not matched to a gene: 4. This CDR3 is CATWGSYYKKLF. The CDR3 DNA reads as TGTGCCACCTGGGGAAGTTATTATAAGAAACTCTTT.

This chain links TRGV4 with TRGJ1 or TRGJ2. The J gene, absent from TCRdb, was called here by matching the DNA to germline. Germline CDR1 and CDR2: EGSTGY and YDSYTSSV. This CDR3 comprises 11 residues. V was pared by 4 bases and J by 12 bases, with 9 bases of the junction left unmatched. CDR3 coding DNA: TGTGCCACCTGGGAGGTCCGTTGGAAACTCTTT. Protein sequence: CATWEVRWKLF.

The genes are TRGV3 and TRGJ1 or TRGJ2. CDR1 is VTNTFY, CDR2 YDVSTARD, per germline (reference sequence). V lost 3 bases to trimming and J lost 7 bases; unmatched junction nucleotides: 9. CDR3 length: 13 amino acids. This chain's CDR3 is CATWDGERYKKLF. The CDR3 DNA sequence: TGTGCCACCTGGGACGGGGAGAGATATAAGAAACTCTTT.

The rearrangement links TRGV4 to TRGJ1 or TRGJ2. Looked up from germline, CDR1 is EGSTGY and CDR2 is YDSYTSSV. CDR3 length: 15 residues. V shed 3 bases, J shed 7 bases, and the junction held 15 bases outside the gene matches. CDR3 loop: CATWDIADIGYKKLF. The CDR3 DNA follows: TGTGCCACCTGGGATATTGCCGATATTGGGTATAAGAAACTCTTT.

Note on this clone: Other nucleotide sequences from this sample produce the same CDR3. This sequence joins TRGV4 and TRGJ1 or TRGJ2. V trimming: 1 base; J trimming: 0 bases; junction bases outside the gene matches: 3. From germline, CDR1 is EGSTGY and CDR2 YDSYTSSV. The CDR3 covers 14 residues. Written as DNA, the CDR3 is TGTGCCACCTGGGATGGCACGAATTATTATAAGAAACTCTTT. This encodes CATWDGTNYYKKLF.

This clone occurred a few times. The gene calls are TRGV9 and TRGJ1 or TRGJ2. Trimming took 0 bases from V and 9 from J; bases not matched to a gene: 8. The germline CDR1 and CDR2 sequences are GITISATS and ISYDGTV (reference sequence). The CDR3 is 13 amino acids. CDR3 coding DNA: TGTGCCTTGTGGGAGGTGCGGTCCGGTAAGAAACTCTTT. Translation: CALWEVRSGKKLF.

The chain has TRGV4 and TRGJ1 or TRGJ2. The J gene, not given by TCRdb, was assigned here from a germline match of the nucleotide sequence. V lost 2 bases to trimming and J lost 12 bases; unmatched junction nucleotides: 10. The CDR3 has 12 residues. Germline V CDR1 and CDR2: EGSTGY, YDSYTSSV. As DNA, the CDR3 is TGTGCCACCTGGGATGAGAAAGACCTGAAACTCTTT. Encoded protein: CATWDEKDLKLF.